The clone carrying this T cell receptor beta chain was seen just once. Each cDNA got a UMI-containing oligo ligated at its 3' end. The first PCR ran 4 to 5 cycles with an equimolar RC1.1 and RC1.2 beta primer mix. Each CDR3 protein gets one entry after TCRdb re-called the UMI-ligation and nested PCR reads with MiXCR. The table has 39,000 or so distinct CDR3 sequences, approximately 15% seen once; the top ten hold roughly 40%. This sample was included in a study of quantifying T cell responses using KT2 cells. Study-level background: Reverse transcription used primers in the TCR alpha and beta constant regions. Under optimum conditions, T4 ligation efficiency was estimated at more than 10%.

Known numbers of the T cell clone KT2 were added to PBMC. Per germline, CDR1 SGHAT and CDR2 FQNNGV. V was trimmed by 5 bases and J by 4 bases, leaving 22 bases between them. This CDR3 has 17 amino acids. The sample consisted of PBMCs spiked with cells of the T cell clone KT2. The receptor was derived from a human donor. This chain joins TRBV11-2 and TRBJ2-3, with a tentative D call TRBD1 (5 bases). The CDR3 DNA reads as TGTGCCAGCAGCCTATCCACCTGGGGCCGCTACTCAGATACGCAGTATTTT. As protein: CASSLSTWGRYSDTQYF.